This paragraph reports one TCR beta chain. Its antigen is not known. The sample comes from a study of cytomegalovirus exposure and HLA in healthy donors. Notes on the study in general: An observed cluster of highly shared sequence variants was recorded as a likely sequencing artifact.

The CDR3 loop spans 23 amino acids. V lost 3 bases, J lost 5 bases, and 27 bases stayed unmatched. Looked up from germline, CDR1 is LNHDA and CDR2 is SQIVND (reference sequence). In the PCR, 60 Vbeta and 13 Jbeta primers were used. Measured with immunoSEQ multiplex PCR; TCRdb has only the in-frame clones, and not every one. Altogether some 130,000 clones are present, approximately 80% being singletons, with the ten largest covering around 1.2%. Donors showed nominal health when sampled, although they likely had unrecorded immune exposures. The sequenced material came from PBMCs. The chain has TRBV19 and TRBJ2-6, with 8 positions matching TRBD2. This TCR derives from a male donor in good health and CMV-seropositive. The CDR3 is CASSMGDRTGGLTPRGRANVLTF. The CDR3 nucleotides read TGTGCCAGTAGTATGGGGGATAGAACGGGGGGGCTGACCCCCCGGGGGCGGGCCAACGTCCTGACTTTC. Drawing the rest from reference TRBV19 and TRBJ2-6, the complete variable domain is DGGITQSPKYLFRKEGQNVTLSCEQNLNHDAMYWYRQDPGQGLRLIYYSQIVNDFQKGDIAEGYSVSREKKESFPLTVTSAQKNPTAFYLCASSMGDRTGGLTPRGRANVLTFGAGSRLTVL.